These T cell receptor beta chains were read from a single sample in a study of blood T cells in healthy people across ages. In TCRdb, the 5' RACE reads were re-called with MiXCR into one record per CDR3 protein. The data hold approximately 800,000 distinct CDR3 sequences, with more than 50% observed a single time. The sequencing sample was made of blood. These receptors came from a man in his forties or fifties in good health. Both conserved end residues are part of each CDR3. The order of the fields is V gene, J gene, clone size, CDR3 length, D gene, CDR3 protein, CDR3 DNA. D genes are given only for firm matches. For some rows the clone size is stated as once, few or many, or as a class when expanded; others skip it.

v_call: TRBV7-6; j_call: TRBJ2-3; clone_size: -; cdr3_length: 15; d_call: TRBD2; cdr3_aa: CASSVGTSLTDTQYF; cdr3_nt: TGTGCCAGCAGCGTCGGGACTAGCCTCACAGATACGCAGTATTTT
v_call: TRBV27; j_call: TRBJ2-7; clone_size: few; cdr3_length: 13; d_call: -; cdr3_aa: CASSLLGAREQYF; cdr3_nt: TGTGCCAGCAGTTTATTGGGGGCGAGGGAGCAGTACTTC
v_call: TRBV15; j_call: TRBJ2-7; clone_size: few; cdr3_length: 15; d_call: TRBD2; cdr3_aa: CATSRGSSGSYEQYF; cdr3_nt: TGTGCCACCAGCAGAGGGTCTAGCGGGTCCTACGAGCAGTACTTC
v_call: TRBV5-1; j_call: TRBJ2-3; clone_size: many; cdr3_length: 15; d_call: TRBD2; cdr3_aa: CASSLTSGGEATQYF; cdr3_nt: TGCGCCAGCAGCTTGACTAGCGGGGGTGAAGCTACGCAGTATTTT
v_call: TRBV11-2; j_call: TRBJ2-6; clone_size: -; cdr3_length: 18; d_call: -; cdr3_aa: CASSLDPRGSSGANVLTF; cdr3_nt: TGTGCCAGCAGCTTAGATCCTCGGGGCAGCTCTGGGGCCAACGTCCTGACTTTC
v_call: TRBV27; j_call: TRBJ2-1; clone_size: -; cdr3_length: 15; d_call: -; cdr3_aa: CASNVGRRAYNEQFF; cdr3_nt: TGTGCCAGCAACGTAGGGCGAAGGGCCTACAATGAGCAGTTCTTC
v_call: TRBV12-3/TRBV12-4; j_call: TRBJ2-5; clone_size: -; cdr3_length: 15; d_call: TRBD2; cdr3_aa: CASGTEAGGEETQYF; cdr3_nt: TGTGCCAGCGGAACAGAAGCGGGGGGCGAAGAGACCCAGTACTTC
v_call: TRBV7-2; j_call: TRBJ2-3; clone_size: -; cdr3_length: 15; d_call: TRBD2; cdr3_aa: CASSFGGGPADTQYF; cdr3_nt: TGTGCCAGCAGCTTCGGGGGGGGCCCCGCAGATACGCAGTATTTT
v_call: TRBV6-5; j_call: TRBJ2-1; clone_size: once; cdr3_length: 15; d_call: TRBD2; cdr3_aa: CASSDTSGTYNEQFF; cdr3_nt: TGTGCCAGCAGTGATACTAGCGGGACCTACAATGAGCAGTTCTTC
v_call: TRBV28; j_call: TRBJ2-7; clone_size: -; cdr3_length: 15; d_call: -; cdr3_aa: CASSFGLDRLYEQYF; cdr3_nt: TGTGCCAGCAGTTTCGGGTTAGACAGGCTGTACGAGCAGTACTTC
v_call: TRBV4-2; j_call: TRBJ2-6; clone_size: -; cdr3_length: 18; d_call: TRBD1; cdr3_aa: CASSQGYRGRTGANVLTF; cdr3_nt: TGTGCCAGCAGCCAAGGTTACAGGGGGCGCACTGGGGCCAACGTCCTGACTTTC
v_call: TRBV2; j_call: TRBJ2-7; clone_size: -; cdr3_length: 15; d_call: TRBD2; cdr3_aa: CASTQGLAGMYEQYF; cdr3_nt: TGTGCCAGCACCCAGGGACTAGCGGGGATGTACGAGCAGTACTTC
v_call: TRBV7-2; j_call: TRBJ2-1; clone_size: few; cdr3_length: 15; d_call: TRBD2; cdr3_aa: CASSLQAGGINEQFF; cdr3_nt: TGTGCCAGCAGCTTACAAGCGGGAGGGATCAATGAGCAGTTCTTC
v_call: TRBV29-1; j_call: TRBJ2-4; clone_size: -; cdr3_length: 15; d_call: TRBD1; cdr3_aa: CSVERTQGAGNIQYF; cdr3_nt: TGCAGCGTCGAAAGGACACAGGGGGCAGGGAACATTCAGTACTTC
v_call: TRBV24-1; j_call: TRBJ2-5; clone_size: -; cdr3_length: 16; d_call: -; cdr3_aa: CASTWNSFLVGETQYF; cdr3_nt: TGTGCCTCCACGTGGAATAGCTTTCTCGTAGGGGAGACCCAGTACTTC
v_call: TRBV7-6; j_call: TRBJ2-1; clone_size: -; cdr3_length: 15; d_call: -; cdr3_aa: CASSDPGTLNNEQFF; cdr3_nt: TGTGCCAGCAGCGACCCCGGGACCCTAAACAATGAGCAGTTCTTC
v_call: TRBV28; j_call: TRBJ2-7; clone_size: -; cdr3_length: 13; d_call: -; cdr3_aa: CASRQGGTYEQYF; cdr3_nt: TGTGCCAGCAGACAGGGGGGGACCTACGAGCAGTACTTC
v_call: TRBV18; j_call: TRBJ1-2; clone_size: -; cdr3_length: 14; d_call: -; cdr3_aa: CASSPARASVGYTF; cdr3_nt: TGTGCCAGCTCACCCGCACGGGCCTCGGTTGGCTACACCTTC
v_call: TRBV5-5; j_call: TRBJ1-1; clone_size: -; cdr3_length: 15; d_call: -; cdr3_aa: CASSLDGGAGREAFF; cdr3_nt: TGTGCCAGCAGCTTGGATGGTGGAGCGGGGCGAGAAGCTTTCTTT
v_call: TRBV4-2; j_call: TRBJ2-7; clone_size: -; cdr3_length: 13; d_call: -; cdr3_aa: CASSQDPTSEQYF; cdr3_nt: TGTGCCAGCAGCCAAGATCCCACGAGCGAGCAGTACTTC
v_call: TRBV7-2; j_call: TRBJ1-4; clone_size: -; cdr3_length: 15; d_call: TRBD1; cdr3_aa: CASSPTGARYEKLFF; cdr3_nt: TGTGCCAGCAGCCCTACAGGGGCGAGGTATGAAAAACTGTTTTTT
v_call: TRBV2; j_call: TRBJ1-1; clone_size: -; cdr3_length: 13; d_call: TRBD1; cdr3_aa: CAGQGVGNTEAFF; cdr3_nt: TGTGCCGGACAGGGCGTCGGGAACACTGAAGCTTTCTTT
v_call: TRBV12-3/TRBV12-4; j_call: TRBJ1-5; clone_size: -; cdr3_length: 15; d_call: -; cdr3_aa: CASSLSRGLRQPQHF; cdr3_nt: TGTGCCAGCAGTTTGAGTAGGGGGTTGCGGCAGCCCCAGCATTTT
v_call: TRBV7-7; j_call: TRBJ2-3; clone_size: -; cdr3_length: 14; d_call: -; cdr3_aa: CASSLSGSMDTQYF; cdr3_nt: TGTGCCAGCAGCTTATCAGGCTCTATGGATACGCAGTATTTT
v_call: TRBV4-3; j_call: TRBJ2-1; clone_size: -; cdr3_length: 17; d_call: -; cdr3_aa: CASSQDVGDIFYNEQFF; cdr3_nt: TGCGCCAGCAGCCAAGATGTGGGGGATATCTTCTACAATGAGCAGTTCTTC
v_call: TRBV6-5; j_call: TRBJ2-7; clone_size: -; cdr3_length: 15; d_call: -; cdr3_aa: CASSYVVGEGYEQYF; cdr3_nt: TGTGCCAGCAGTTACGTGGTCGGGGAAGGCTACGAGCAGTACTTC
v_call: TRBV7-6; j_call: TRBJ2-1; clone_size: -; cdr3_length: 14; d_call: -; cdr3_aa: CASSVRAGYNVQFF; cdr3_nt: TGTGCCAGCAGCGTTAGGGCGGGGTACAATGTGCAGTTCTTC
v_call: TRBV6-2/TRBV6-3; j_call: TRBJ1-5; clone_size: -; cdr3_length: 15; d_call: -; cdr3_aa: CASSYGVVSNQPQHF; cdr3_nt: TGTGCCAGCAGTTACGGAGTAGTCAGCAATCAGCCCCAGCATTTT
v_call: TRBV9; j_call: TRBJ2-7; clone_size: -; cdr3_length: 16; d_call: -; cdr3_aa: CASSVALSGAYNEQYF; cdr3_nt: TGTGCCAGCAGCGTAGCTCTAAGCGGCGCTTACAATGAGCAGTACTTC
v_call: TRBV11-3; j_call: TRBJ2-3; clone_size: -; cdr3_length: 15; d_call: -; cdr3_aa: CASSPAGHGTDTQYF; cdr3_nt: TGTGCCAGCAGCCCGGCCGGGCATGGCACAGATACGCAGTATTTT
v_call: TRBV20-1; j_call: TRBJ2-1; clone_size: -; cdr3_length: 12; d_call: -; cdr3_aa: CSAWDSYNEQFF; cdr3_nt: TGCAGTGCTTGGGACTCCTACAATGAGCAGTTCTTC
v_call: TRBV27; j_call: TRBJ2-3; clone_size: -; cdr3_length: 14; d_call: -; cdr3_aa: CASTPAGRTDTQYF; cdr3_nt: TGTGCCAGCACCCCGGCTGGACGCACAGATACGCAGTATTTT
v_call: TRBV7-3; j_call: TRBJ1-1; clone_size: once; cdr3_length: 13; d_call: -; cdr3_aa: CASSVRASGGVFF; cdr3_nt: TGTGCCAGCAGTGTACGGGCCTCGGGAGGAGTTTTCTTT
v_call: TRBV4-2; j_call: TRBJ1-5; clone_size: -; cdr3_length: 15; d_call: -; cdr3_aa: CASSPGRAGNQPQHF; cdr3_nt: TGTGCCAGCAGCCCAGGGAGGGCCGGCAATCAGCCCCAGCATTTT
v_call: TRBV14; j_call: TRBJ2-3; clone_size: -; cdr3_length: 15; d_call: -; cdr3_aa: CASSRQQGLRDTQYF; cdr3_nt: TGTGCCAGCAGCCGACAACAGGGATTAAGAGATACGCAGTATTTT
v_call: TRBV6-2/TRBV6-3; j_call: TRBJ2-6; clone_size: -; cdr3_length: 15; d_call: -; cdr3_aa: CASSPPGYGANVLTF; cdr3_nt: TGTGCCAGCAGTCCCCCAGGGTATGGGGCCAACGTCCTGACTTTC
v_call: TRBV7-9; j_call: TRBJ1-2; clone_size: few; cdr3_length: 11; d_call: -; cdr3_aa: CASSLDYSYTF; cdr3_nt: TGTGCCAGCAGCTTAGACTATAGCTACACCTTC
v_call: TRBV5-1; j_call: TRBJ2-7; clone_size: -; cdr3_length: 14; d_call: -; cdr3_aa: CASSLEEGPYEQYF; cdr3_nt: TGCGCCAGCAGCTTGGAGGAGGGCCCCTACGAGCAGTACTTC
v_call: TRBV20-1; j_call: TRBJ2-3; clone_size: -; cdr3_length: 14; d_call: TRBD2; cdr3_aa: CSAAGTRSTDTQYF; cdr3_nt: TGCAGTGCTGCCGGGACTAGAAGCACAGATACGCAGTATTTT
v_call: TRBV20-1; j_call: TRBJ1-5; clone_size: -; cdr3_length: 15; d_call: -; cdr3_aa: CSARPLDRTNQPQHF; cdr3_nt: TGCAGTGCTAGACCCCTGGACAGAACTAATCAGCCCCAGCATTTT
v_call: TRBV12-3/TRBV12-4; j_call: TRBJ1-5; clone_size: -; cdr3_length: 14; d_call: -; cdr3_aa: CASNMGGVRQPQHF; cdr3_nt: TGTGCCAGCAATATGGGGGGGGTTAGGCAGCCCCAGCATTTT
v_call: TRBV10-3; j_call: TRBJ2-3; clone_size: -; cdr3_length: 14; d_call: -; cdr3_aa: CAIRTGTSTDTQYF; cdr3_nt: TGTGCCATCAGAACAGGGACAAGCACAGATACGCAGTATTTT
v_call: TRBV27; j_call: TRBJ1-4; clone_size: -; cdr3_length: 13; d_call: -; cdr3_aa: CASSLLPNEKLFF; cdr3_nt: TGTGCCAGCAGTTTATTACCCAATGAAAAACTGTTTTTT
v_call: TRBV27; j_call: TRBJ1-2; clone_size: -; cdr3_length: 15; d_call: -; cdr3_aa: CASSPSNAPRYGYTF; cdr3_nt: TGTGCCAGCAGTCCCTCCAACGCCCCGAGGTATGGCTACACCTTC
v_call: TRBV6-5; j_call: TRBJ2-1; clone_size: -; cdr3_length: 13; d_call: TRBD2; cdr3_aa: CATIAGVYNEQFF; cdr3_nt: TGTGCCACAATAGCGGGAGTGTACAATGAGCAGTTCTTC
v_call: TRBV27; j_call: TRBJ2-1; clone_size: -; cdr3_length: 16; d_call: -; cdr3_aa: CASSPSREQGYNEQFF; cdr3_nt: TGTGCCAGCAGTCCAAGCCGGGAACAGGGCTACAATGAGCAGTTCTTC
v_call: TRBV28; j_call: TRBJ2-5; clone_size: -; cdr3_length: 12; d_call: TRBD2; cdr3_aa: CASSSGQETQYF; cdr3_nt: TGTGCCAGCTCTAGCGGCCAAGAGACCCAGTACTTC
v_call: TRBV7-9; j_call: TRBJ1-2; clone_size: -; cdr3_length: 15; d_call: -; cdr3_aa: CASSLADGSFYGYTF; cdr3_nt: TGTGCCAGCAGCTTAGCGGATGGAAGCTTCTATGGCTACACCTTC
v_call: TRBV9; j_call: TRBJ2-4; clone_size: once; cdr3_length: 13; d_call: TRBD1; cdr3_aa: CASGGDRVLEQYF; cdr3_nt: TGTGCCTCAGGTGGGGACAGGGTTCTGGAGCAGTACTTC
v_call: TRBV29-1; j_call: TRBJ1-5; clone_size: -; cdr3_length: 14; d_call: -; cdr3_aa: CSATLGRGNQPQHF; cdr3_nt: TGCAGCGCCACCTTGGGTCGGGGCAATCAGCCCCAGCATTTT
v_call: TRBV4-1; j_call: TRBJ2-7; clone_size: -; cdr3_length: 14; d_call: TRBD1; cdr3_aa: CASSQRQGHYEQYF; cdr3_nt: TGCGCCAGCAGCCAGCGACAGGGGCACTACGAGCAGTACTTC
v_call: TRBV9; j_call: TRBJ2-1; clone_size: -; cdr3_length: 16; d_call: -; cdr3_aa: CASSVARSVGGSEQFF; cdr3_nt: TGTGCCAGCAGCGTAGCTCGTTCGGTAGGGGGAAGCGAGCAGTTCTTC
v_call: TRBV7-9; j_call: TRBJ2-7; clone_size: few; cdr3_length: 14; d_call: -; cdr3_aa: CASSSRSTSYEQYF; cdr3_nt: TGTGCCAGCAGCTCCCGGTCTACTTCCTACGAGCAGTACTTC
v_call: TRBV4-1; j_call: TRBJ2-7; clone_size: -; cdr3_length: 16; d_call: TRBD2; cdr3_aa: CASSQGWLAASYEQYF; cdr3_nt: TGCGCCAGCAGCCAAGGTTGGCTAGCGGCAAGCTACGAGCAGTACTTC
v_call: TRBV5-1; j_call: TRBJ1-2; clone_size: -; cdr3_length: 13; d_call: -; cdr3_aa: CASSSPGHNGYTF; cdr3_nt: TGCGCCAGCAGCTCTCCTGGACACAATGGCTACACCTTC
v_call: TRBV25-1; j_call: TRBJ2-1; clone_size: -; cdr3_length: 16; d_call: TRBD2; cdr3_aa: CASRQPASGGHNEQFF; cdr3_nt: TGTGCCAGCAGACAACCCGCTAGCGGGGGGCACAATGAGCAGTTCTTC
v_call: TRBV20-1; j_call: TRBJ2-1; clone_size: once; cdr3_length: 15; d_call: -; cdr3_aa: CSATAGTRAYNEQFF; cdr3_nt: TGCAGTGCTACCGCCGGGACAAGGGCCTACAATGAGCAGTTCTTC
v_call: TRBV5-1; j_call: TRBJ2-2; clone_size: -; cdr3_length: 15; d_call: -; cdr3_aa: CASSLSGTNTGELFF; cdr3_nt: TGCGCCAGCAGCTTGTCAGGGACGAACACCGGGGAGCTGTTTTTT
v_call: TRBV6-1; j_call: TRBJ2-6; clone_size: -; cdr3_length: 17; d_call: TRBD1; cdr3_aa: CASSEADRETGANVLTF; cdr3_nt: TGTGCCAGCAGTGAAGCGGACAGGGAAACTGGGGCCAACGTCCTGACTTTC
v_call: TRBV5-1; j_call: TRBJ1-4; clone_size: -; cdr3_length: 19; d_call: TRBD1; cdr3_aa: CASSLAPWKDRAVAEKLFF; cdr3_nt: TGCGCCAGCAGCTTAGCCCCCTGGAAAGACAGGGCGGTGGCTGAAAAACTGTTTTTT